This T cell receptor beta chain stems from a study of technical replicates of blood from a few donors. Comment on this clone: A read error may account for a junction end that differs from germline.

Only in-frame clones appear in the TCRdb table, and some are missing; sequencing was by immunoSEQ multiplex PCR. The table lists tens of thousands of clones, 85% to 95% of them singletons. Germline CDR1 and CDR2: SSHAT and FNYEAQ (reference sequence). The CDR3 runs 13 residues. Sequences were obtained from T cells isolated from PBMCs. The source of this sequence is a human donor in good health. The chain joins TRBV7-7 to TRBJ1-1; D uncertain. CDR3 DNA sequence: TGTGCTAGCAGCTTAGTGGCGAACACTGAAGCTTTCTTT. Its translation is CASSLVANTEAFF.